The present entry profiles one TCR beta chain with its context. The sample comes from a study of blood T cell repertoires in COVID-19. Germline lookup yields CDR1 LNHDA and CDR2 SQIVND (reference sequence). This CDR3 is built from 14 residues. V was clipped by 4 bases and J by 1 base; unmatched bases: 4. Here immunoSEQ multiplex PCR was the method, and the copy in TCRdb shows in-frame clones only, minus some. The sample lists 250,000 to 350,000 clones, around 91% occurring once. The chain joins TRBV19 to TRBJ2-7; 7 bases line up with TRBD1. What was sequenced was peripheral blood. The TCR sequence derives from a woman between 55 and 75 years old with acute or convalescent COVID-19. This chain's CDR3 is CASSTDRASYEQYF. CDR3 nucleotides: TGTGCCAGTAGTACAGACAGGGCATCCTACGAGCAGTACTTC. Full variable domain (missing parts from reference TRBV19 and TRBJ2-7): DGGITQSPKYLFRKEGQNVTLSCEQNLNHDAMYWYRQDPGQGLRLIYYSQIVNDFQKGDIAEGYSVSREKKESFPLTVTSAQKNPTAFYLCASSTDRASYEQYFGPGTRLTVT.